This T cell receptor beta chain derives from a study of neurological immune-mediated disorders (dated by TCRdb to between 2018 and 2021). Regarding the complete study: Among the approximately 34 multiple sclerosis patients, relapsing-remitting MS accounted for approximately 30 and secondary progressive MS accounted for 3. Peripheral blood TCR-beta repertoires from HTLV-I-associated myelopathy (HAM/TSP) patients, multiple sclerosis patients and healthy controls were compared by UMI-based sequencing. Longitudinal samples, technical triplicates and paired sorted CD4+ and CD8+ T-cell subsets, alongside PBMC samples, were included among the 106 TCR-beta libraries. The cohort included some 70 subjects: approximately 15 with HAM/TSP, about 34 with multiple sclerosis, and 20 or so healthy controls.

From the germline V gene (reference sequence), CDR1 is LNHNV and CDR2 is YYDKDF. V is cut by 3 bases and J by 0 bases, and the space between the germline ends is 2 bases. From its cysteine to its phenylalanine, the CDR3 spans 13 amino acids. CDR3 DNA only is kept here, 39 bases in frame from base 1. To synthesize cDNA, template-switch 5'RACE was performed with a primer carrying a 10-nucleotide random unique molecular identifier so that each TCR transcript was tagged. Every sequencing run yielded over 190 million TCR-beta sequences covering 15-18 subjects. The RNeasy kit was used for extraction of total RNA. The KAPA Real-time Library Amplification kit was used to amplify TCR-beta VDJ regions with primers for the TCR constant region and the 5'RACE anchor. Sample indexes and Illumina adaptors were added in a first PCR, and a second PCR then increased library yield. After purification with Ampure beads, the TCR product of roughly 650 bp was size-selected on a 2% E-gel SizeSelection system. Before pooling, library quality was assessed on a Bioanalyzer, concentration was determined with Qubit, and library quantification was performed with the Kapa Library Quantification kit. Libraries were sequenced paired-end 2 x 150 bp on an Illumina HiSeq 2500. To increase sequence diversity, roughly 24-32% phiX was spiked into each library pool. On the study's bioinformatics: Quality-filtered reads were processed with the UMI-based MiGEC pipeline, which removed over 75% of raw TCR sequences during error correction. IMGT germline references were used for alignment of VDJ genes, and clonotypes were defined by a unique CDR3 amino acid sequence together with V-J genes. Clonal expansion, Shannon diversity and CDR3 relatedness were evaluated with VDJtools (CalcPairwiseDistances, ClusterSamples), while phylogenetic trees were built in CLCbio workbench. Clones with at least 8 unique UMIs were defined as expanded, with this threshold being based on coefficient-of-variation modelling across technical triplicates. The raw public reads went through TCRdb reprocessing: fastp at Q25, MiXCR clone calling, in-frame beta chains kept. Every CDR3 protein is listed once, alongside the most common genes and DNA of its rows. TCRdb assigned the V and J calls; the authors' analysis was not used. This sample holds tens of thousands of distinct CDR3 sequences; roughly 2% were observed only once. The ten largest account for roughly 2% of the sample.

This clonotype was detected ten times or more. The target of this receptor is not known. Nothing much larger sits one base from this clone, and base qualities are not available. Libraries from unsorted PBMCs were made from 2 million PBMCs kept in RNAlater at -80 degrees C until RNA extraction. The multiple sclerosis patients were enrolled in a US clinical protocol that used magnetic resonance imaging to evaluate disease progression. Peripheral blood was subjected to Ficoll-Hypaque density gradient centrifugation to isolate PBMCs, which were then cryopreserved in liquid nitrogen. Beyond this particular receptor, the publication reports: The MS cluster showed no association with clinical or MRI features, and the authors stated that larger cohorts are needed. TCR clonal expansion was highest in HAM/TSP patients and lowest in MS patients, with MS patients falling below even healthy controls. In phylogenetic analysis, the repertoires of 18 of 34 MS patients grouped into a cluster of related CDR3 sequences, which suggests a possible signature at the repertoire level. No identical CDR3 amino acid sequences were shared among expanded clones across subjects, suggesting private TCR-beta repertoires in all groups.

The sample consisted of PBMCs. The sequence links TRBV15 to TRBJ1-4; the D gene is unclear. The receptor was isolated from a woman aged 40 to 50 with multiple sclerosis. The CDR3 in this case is CATSRATNEKLFF. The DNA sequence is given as TGTGCCACCAGCAGGGCAACTAATGAAAAACTGTTTTTT.